This T cell receptor (beta chain) was profiled in a study of shared clonotypes between healthy human individuals. Sequenced by immunoSEQ multiplex PCR; TCRdb stores in-frame clones only, minus some. The table lists 2 million to 2.5 million clones, 93% of them singletons. Germline-derived CDR1 and CDR2 are SGHTA and FQGNSA. The CDR3 extends over 16 amino acids. Trimming shortened V by 7 bases and J by 0 bases, and 17 bases separated the two germline ends. The sequenced sample was naive CD4+ T cells from PBMCs. Subset denoted: CD45RA+ positively selected. The V and J genes are TRBV7-2 and TRBJ2-3; D perhaps matches TRBD2 (6 bases). The TCR originated in a man aged 18 to 29 in good health. Some clones in this sample may be carry-over from other donors' samples. The CDR3 is CASKEAGSASTDTQYF. The DNA for the CDR3 is TGTGCCAGCAAGGAAGCGGGCAGCGCTAGCACAGATACGCAGTATTTT.